This record concerns one T cell receptor (beta chain) sequence. The length of the CDR3 is 13 residues. Trimming removed 8 bases from V and 3 bases from J, with 11 bases in between. CDR1 is LNHDA and CDR2 is SQIVND in the germline V gene (reference sequence). This record belongs to a study of blood T cell repertoires in COVID-19. Study as a whole: Acute and convalescent COVID-19 specimens originated in the United States, Italy and Spain. From T cells, B-cell-depleted T cells, or PBMCs came the material, which was cDNA or gDNA.

In the authors' workflow: The authors estimated nucleated cell counts from reference gene primer amplification. The table came from immunoSEQ multiplex PCR; TCRdb's copy has only in-frame clones and leaves some out. That table furnishes V, J and clone size, whereas the DNA furnished D and trimming. The sample has some 150,000 clones; 80% to 90% are singletons. The specimen sequenced was peripheral blood. The TCR comes from an older woman who had recovered from COVID-19. The chain couples TRBV19 to TRBJ1-5, with TRBD1 as a possible D gene (5 bases). CDR3 residues: CASAPGHNQPQHF. Here the CDR3 DNA reads TGTGCCAGTGCCCCCGGACACAATCAGCCCCAGCATTTT.